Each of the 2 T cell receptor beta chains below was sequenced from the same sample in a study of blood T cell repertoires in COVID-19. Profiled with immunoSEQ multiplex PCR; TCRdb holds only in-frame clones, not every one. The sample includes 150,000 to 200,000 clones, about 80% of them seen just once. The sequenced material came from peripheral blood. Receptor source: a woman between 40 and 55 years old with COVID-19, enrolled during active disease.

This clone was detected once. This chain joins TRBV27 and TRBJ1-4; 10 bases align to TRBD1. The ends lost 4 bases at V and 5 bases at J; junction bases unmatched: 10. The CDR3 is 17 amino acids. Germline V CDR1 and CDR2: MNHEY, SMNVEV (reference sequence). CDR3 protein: CASSSGQGILGNEKLFF. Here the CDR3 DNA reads TGTGCCAGCAGTTCGGGACAGGGGATTTTGGGGAATGAAAAACTGTTTTTT.

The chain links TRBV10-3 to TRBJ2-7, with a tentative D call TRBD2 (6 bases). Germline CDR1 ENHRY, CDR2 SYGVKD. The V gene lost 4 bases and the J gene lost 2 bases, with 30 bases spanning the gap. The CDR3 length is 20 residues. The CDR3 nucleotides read TGTGCCATCAGTGGGGACTCCGGGGCTGAAGGAGCTGTGAACCCCTACGAGCAGTACTTC. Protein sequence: CAISGDSGAEGAVNPYEQYF.